This T cell receptor beta chain was sequenced for a study of blood T cell repertoires in COVID-19. Study-wide context: T cells, B-cell-depleted T cells, or PBMCs provided the cDNA or gDNA that served as material.

CDR1 and CDR2 (germline): LGHNT, FRNRAP. This CDR3 region has 16 residues. The V end was cut by 0 bases, the J end by 5 bases, with 16 bases between. The study drew participants aged 18 to 89 years from about two dozen US areas. Participants were placed into cohorts based on the clinical history they reported. Two negative PCRs, clearance, or symptom resolution characterized the recovered Cohort 3 donors. Here immunoSEQ multiplex PCR was the method, and the copy in TCRdb shows in-frame clones only, minus some. Of fewer than 400,000 clones in the sample, under 95% are singletons; the top ten hold less than 20%.

The TCR originated in a woman between 25 and 40 years old who had recovered from COVID-19. Sequenced sample: PBMCs or T cells enriched from blood (not recorded which). This chain uses TRBV12-5 with TRBJ1-1; D unclear. The CDR3 sequence is CASGLVHSGTVTEAFF. For the CDR3, the DNA is TGTGCTAGTGGTTTGGTACATTCGGGTACGGTGACTGAAGCTTTCTTT.